This T cell receptor beta chain originates from a study of T cell responses to AZD1222 COVID-19 vaccine. Study-wide results and limits: Vaccine-associated CD4 TCRs spanned spike, dominant at 160-218 and 743-854.

V shed 1 base and J 8 bases; nucleotides not matched to a gene: 10. Germline CDR1 SGHDN, CDR2 FVKESK. The CDR3 spans 15 residues. This clone was picked up one time. Its antigen is undetermined. Libraries were prepared by immunoSEQ multiplex PCR; TCRdb keeps only in-frame clonotypes and omits some of them. The sample contains some 150,000 clones, around 88% of which appear only once. The input for sequencing was peripheral blood, taken on day 0 of MenACWY control vaccination. The chain has TRBV14 and TRBJ1-2, with 7 bases lining up with TRBD1. The sequence derives from an adult in good health. The CDR3 DNA sequence: TGTGCCAGCAGCCAAGTCCGCCTCACAGGGGTCGGCTACACCTTC. Its protein is CASSQVRLTGVGYTF. Combining the CDR3 with reference TRBV14 and TRBJ1-2 gives the whole variable domain EAGVTQFPSHSVIEKGQTVTLRCDPISGHDNLYWYRRVMGKEIKFLLHFVKESKQDESGMPNNRFLAERTGGTYSTLKVQPAELEDSGVYFCASSQVRLTGVGYTFGSGTRLTVV.